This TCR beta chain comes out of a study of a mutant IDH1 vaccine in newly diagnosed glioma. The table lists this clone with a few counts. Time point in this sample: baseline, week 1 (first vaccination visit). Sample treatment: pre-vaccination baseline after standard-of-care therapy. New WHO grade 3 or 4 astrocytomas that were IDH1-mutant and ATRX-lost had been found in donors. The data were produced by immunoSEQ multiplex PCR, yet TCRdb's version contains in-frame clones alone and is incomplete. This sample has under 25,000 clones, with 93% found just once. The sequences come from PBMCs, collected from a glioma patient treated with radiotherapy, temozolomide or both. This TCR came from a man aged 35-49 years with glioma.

In nucleotides, the CDR3 is TGTGCCATCACCGAGGGGACCTCTAACTATGGCTACACCTTC. This sequence encodes CAITEGTSNYGYTF. The rearrangement uses TRBV10-3 and TRBJ1-2; TRBD1 is a possible D gene (5 bases). The CDR3 contains 14 residues. Deletions cut 7 bases from V and 0 bases from J, with 12 bases between. Looked up from germline, CDR1 is ENHRY and CDR2 is SYGVKD.